Listed here are 27 T cell receptor beta chains from one sample, sequenced in a study of blood T cell repertoires in COVID-19. Measured with immunoSEQ multiplex PCR; TCRdb has only the in-frame clones, and not every one. The table lists some 96,000 clones, 90% of them singletons, with about 1.7% in the top ten. Sample: peripheral blood. The receptors here all came from a man aged 60 to 69 with acute or convalescent COVID-19.

The V gene is TRBV19, the J gene TRBJ1-5, with 9 bases aligning to TRBD1. V shed 9 bases, J shed 4 bases, and the junction held 10 bases outside the gene matches. Germline-derived CDR1 and CDR2 are LNHDA and SQIVND (reference sequence). The CDR3 length is 15 residues. The CDR3 DNA reads as TGTGCCAGCAATCGGGACAGGGTGAGAAATCAGCCCCAGCATTTT. Amino acid sequence: CASNRDRVRNQPQHF.

V and J are TRBV30 and TRBJ2-2; D perhaps matches TRBD2 (5 bases). The V and J ends lost 0 bases and 6 bases respectively, with 8 bases between them. This CDR3 has 13 residues. Germline V gene lookup returns CDR1 GTSNPN and CDR2 SVGIG (reference sequence). The CDR3 sequence is CAWSVLGAGELFF. For the CDR3, the DNA is TGTGCCTGGAGTGTACTAGGCGCCGGGGAGCTGTTTTTT.

The chain is built from TRBV5-1 and TRBJ1-6, with unresolved D. Per germline, CDR1 SGHRS and CDR2 YFSETQ. V lost 0 bases and J 9 bases, leaving 7 bases between the germline ends. The CDR3 loop spans 13 amino acids. CDR3 sequence reads: CASSLAGFSPLHF. CDR3 DNA: TGCGCCAGCAGCTTGGCCGGGTTTTCACCCCTCCACTTT.

The rearrangement joins TRBV29-1 to TRBJ1-2; TRBD1 matches at 7 bases. The trim removed 6 bases at V and 2 bases at J, leaving 12 bases unmatched. Germline CDR1 and CDR2: SQVTM and ANQGSEA. This CDR3 is 15 amino acids long. The CDR3 DNA follows: TGCAGCGTCCACACAGGGGCTAACGGAAACTATGGCTACACCTTC. Amino acid sequence: CSVHTGANGNYGYTF.

The chain employs TRBV27 and TRBJ1-2; D may be TRBD1 (6 bases). Trimming took off 5 bases at V and 2 bases at J, with 18 bases between the two ends. Germline CDR1 MNHEY, CDR2 SMNVEV (reference sequence). This CDR3 spans 16 amino acids. CDR3 coding DNA: TGTGCCAGCAGTCCCTCTACAGGGAAGCACAACTATGGCTACACCTTC. It yields the protein CASSPSTGKHNYGYTF.

The V call is TRBV9, the J call TRBJ2-3; 12 bases match TRBD2. The CDR3 runs to 18 residues. V was clipped by 4 bases and J by 2 bases; unmatched bases: 11. Germline V gives CDR1 SGDLS, CDR2 YYNGEE. CDR3 amino acids: CASSRLGASGGATDTQYF. DNA of the CDR3: TGTGCCAGCAGCCGTTTAGGGGCTAGCGGGGGGGCCACAGATACGCAGTATTTT.

The chain employs TRBV6-5 and TRBJ1-1; tentative D call: TRBD1 (6 bases). The CDR3 loop spans 13 amino acids. Germline V CDR1 and CDR2: MNHEY, SVGAGI. V was pared by 7 bases and J by 5 bases, with 14 bases between. The DNA of the CDR3 is TGTGCCAGCACCCCGGCAGGGGTAACTGAAGCTTTCTTT. Its protein is CASTPAGVTEAFF.

V gene TRBV6-5 combines with J gene TRBJ2-1, with TRBD1 as a possible D gene (6 bases). CDR3 length equals 13 residues. Germline V gives CDR1 MNHEY, CDR2 SVGAGI. Trimming left V 11 bases short and J 7 bases short, with 18 bases between. The CDR3 protein is CACNRGGRNEQFF. The CDR3 nucleotides read TGTGCCTGCAATAGAGGGGGAAGGAATGAGCAGTTCTTC.

The rearrangement joins TRBV7-8 to TRBJ1-5; D might be TRBD1 (5 bases). CDR1 is SGHVS and CDR2 is FQNEAQ in the germline V gene. The V and J ends lost 5 bases and 3 bases respectively, with 8 bases between them. This CDR3 spans 13 amino acids. In nucleotides, the CDR3 is TGTGCCAGCAGCCGACAGCCCAATCAGCCCCAGCATTTT. As protein: CASSRQPNQPQHF.

The chain carries TRBV29-1 and TRBJ1-1; TRBD1 matches 7 bases. The CDR3 has 13 residues. CDR1 SQVTM and CDR2 ANQGSEA come from the germline V gene. V gave up 6 bases and J gave up 1 base; unmatched junction bases: 5. This chain's CDR3 is CSVRQGWNTEAFF. The CDR3 coding sequence is TGCAGCGTACGACAGGGATGGAACACTGAAGCTTTCTTT.

The J gene is TRBJ1-1, the V gene TRBV11-1; possible D gene TRBD1, 5 bases. Germline CDR1 and CDR2: SGHAT and FQDESV (reference sequence). Trimming took 3 bases from V and 4 from J, leaving 12 bases between them. The CDR3 has 14 amino acids. The chain's CDR3 is CASSFGRGGTEAFF. CDR3 bases: TGTGCCAGCAGCTTTGGGAGGGGTGGCACTGAAGCTTTCTTT.

Only one count was recorded for this clone. CDR3 residues: CASSSRGQAGNTIYF. The CDR3 DNA reads as TGTGCCAGCAGTTCCAGGGGTCAGGCTGGAAACACCATATATTTT. This chain connects TRBV6-5 to TRBJ1-3; D might be TRBD1 (6 bases). Trimming took 4 bases from V and 2 from J, leaving 12 bases between them. In germline, CDR1 is MNHEY, CDR2 SVGAGI. This CDR3 region has 15 residues.

The chain has TRBV7-9 and TRBJ1-2; a weak D match, TRBD1 (5 bases). V was shortened by 4 bases and J by 3 bases, with 12 bases between the two germline ends. The CDR3 extends over 14 amino acids. CDR1 SEHNR and CDR2 FQNEAQ come from the germline V gene (reference sequence). The CDR3 here is CASSSFGGDYGYTF. In DNA, the CDR3 is TGTGCCAGCAGCTCCTTCGGGGGGGACTATGGCTACACCTTC.

J is TRBJ1-2 and V is TRBV5-4; D unresolved. CDR1 SGHNT and CDR2 YYREEE come from the germline V gene (reference sequence). The CDR3 has 16 amino acids. Trimming removed 0 bases from V and 8 bases from J, with 20 bases in between. CDR3 loop: CASSLVEGTPVWGYTF. Written as DNA, the CDR3 is TGTGCCAGCAGCTTGGTAGAGGGAACTCCCGTGTGGGGCTACACCTTC. Looking up the rest from reference TRBV5-4 and TRBJ1-2 gives the full variable domain: ETGVTQSPTHLIKTRGQQVTLRCSSQSGHNTVSWYQQALGQGPQFIFQYYREEENGRGNFPPRFSGLQFPNYSSELNVNALELDDSALYLCASSLVEGTPVWGYTFGSGTRLTVV.

The chain couples TRBV18 to TRBJ1-2; 8 nucleotides line up with TRBD1. The CDR3 is made up of 15 amino acids. V dropped 6 bases and J dropped 6; count of bases not matched to a gene: 12. Germline V lookup: CDR1 KGHSH, CDR2 LQKENI. CDR3 sequence: CASSRADVTGDGYTF. The CDR3, as DNA: TGTGCCAGCTCCCGGGCCGATGTGACAGGGGATGGCTACACCTTC.

The J gene is TRBJ1-3, the V gene TRBV7-2; D perhaps matches TRBD1 (6 bases). Germline V gene data show CDR1 as SGHTA and CDR2 as FQGNSA. With 1 base removed from V and 2 bases from J, the gap between germline ends came to 9 bases. CDR3 length: 15 residues. The CDR3 bases are TGTGCCAGCAGCTTAGAGGGGGTACCTGGAAACACCATATATTTT. Protein sequence: CASSLEGVPGNTIYF.

This chain connects TRBV27 to TRBJ2-1, with 7 bases matching TRBD1. This CDR3 region has 18 residues. Germline-derived CDR1 and CDR2 are MNHEY and SMNVEV (reference sequence). The V and J ends lost 6 bases and 0 bases, in that order; junction bases with no gene match: 14. As DNA, the CDR3 is TGTGCCAGCAGCCCCAAAAATGGACAGGTCCTCTCCTACAATGAGCAGTTCTTC. Its protein is CASSPKNGQVLSYNEQFF.

V is TRBV7-9 and J is TRBJ1-2; 8 nucleotides line up with TRBD1. V gave up 5 bases and J gave up 4 bases; unmatched junction bases: 6. The CDR3 extends over 14 amino acids. In germline, CDR1 is SEHNR, CDR2 FQNEAQ (reference sequence). CDR3 nucleotide sequence: TGTGCCAGCAGCCCCAGGGGGCGCAGCTATGGCTACACCTTC. Translating it yields CASSPRGRSYGYTF.

This clone has just one count. The chain uses TRBV28 and TRBJ2-1; 9 bases map to TRBD1. J gave up 0 bases and V 6 bases, and 9 bases lay outside the gene matches. The germline V gene has CDR1 MDHEN and CDR2 SYDVKM. This CDR3 has 17 residues. CDR3 DNA: TGTGCCAGCAGGGGGGGACAGGGATTGGGCTCCTACAATGAGCAGTTCTTC. It encodes CASRGGQGLGSYNEQFF.

This clone showed up just once. For the CDR3, the DNA is TGTGCCAGCAGCCAAGATCCGGTGGGCTACACCTTC. Protein: CASSQDPVGYTF. V and J are TRBV3-1 (or the pseudogene TRBV3-2) and TRBJ1-2, with D unclear. Germline loops: CDR1 LGHDT, CDR2 YNNKEL (reference sequence). Deletions cut 0 bases from V and 8 bases from J, with 7 bases between. The CDR3 runs to 12 residues.

This clone occurred once. The chain couples TRBV18 to TRBJ1-3; D remains ambiguous. The CDR3 is made up of 14 amino acids. The V gene lost 2 bases and the J gene lost 1 base, with 6 bases spanning the gap. The germline V gene has CDR1 KGHSH and CDR2 LQKENI. DNA of the CDR3: TGTGCCAGCTCACCAGAGAGTTCTGGAAACACCATATATTTT. The encoded protein is CASSPESSGNTIYF.

This chain uses TRBV19 with TRBJ1-1; TRBD1 matches at 9 bases. In germline, CDR1 is LNHDA, CDR2 SQIVND (reference sequence). The CDR3 runs 13 residues. V dropped 7 bases and J dropped 8; count of bases not matched to a gene: 8. The CDR3 DNA follows: TGTGCCAGTACCCCCGGACAGGGGTACGAAGCTTTCTTT. It codes for CASTPGQGYEAFF. The full variable domain, completed using reference TRBV19 and TRBJ1-1, is DGGITQSPKYLFRKEGQNVTLSCEQNLNHDAMYWYRQDPGQGLRLIYYSQIVNDFQKGDIAEGYSVSREKKESFPLTVTSAQKNPTAFYLCASTPGQGYEAFFGQGTRLTVV.

The genes are TRBV27 and TRBJ1-2; TRBD1 aligns across 7 bases. Germline CDR1 and CDR2: MNHEY and SMNVEV (reference sequence). V lost 2 bases and J lost 4; bases outside the gene matches: 7. The CDR3 contains 15 residues. The CDR3 is CASSLSTRTGYGYTF. CDR3 bases: TGTGCCAGCAGTTTAAGTACAAGGACAGGCTATGGCTACACCTTC.

The CDR3 protein is CASSRSGGSSYNEQFF. CDR3 nucleotides: TGTGCCAGCAGCCGGAGCGGGGGTAGCTCCTACAATGAGCAGTTCTTC. J is TRBJ2-1 and V is TRBV3-1 (or the pseudogene TRBV3-2); 8 bases map to TRBD2. The junction had 5 bases not matched to a gene; V was cut back by 4 bases and J by 0 bases. Germline CDR1 and CDR2: LGHDT and YNNKEL (reference sequence). The length of the CDR3 is 16 residues.

The chain is built from TRBV14 and TRBJ2-1; the D gene is possibly TRBD2 (6 bases). This CDR3 region has 15 residues. Trimming took off 0 bases at V and 5 bases at J, with 11 bases between the two ends. The germline V gene encodes CDR1 SGHDN and CDR2 FVKESK. CDR3 sequence (DNA): TGTGCCAGCAGCCAAGATCGGGAGCCACACAATGAGCAGTTCTTC. Protein sequence: CASSQDREPHNEQFF.

The chain links TRBV6-5 to TRBJ1-2; D perhaps matches TRBD1 (6 bases). The V gene lost 7 bases and the J gene lost 1 base, with 13 bases spanning the gap. This CDR3 is built from 14 residues. Germline values: CDR1 MNHEY, CDR2 SVGAGI. CDR3 residues: CASTRTVNNYGYTF. The CDR3, as DNA: TGTGCCAGCACCAGGACAGTCAATAACTATGGCTACACCTTC.

The CDR3 bases are TGTGCCTGGAGCTTCAGGGACGAGCAGTACGTC. Translating it yields CAWSFRDEQYV. The chain combines TRBV30 with TRBJ2-7; TRBD1 might be the D (5 bases). CDR1 is GTSNPN and CDR2 is SVGIG in the germline V gene (reference sequence). Trimming removed 3 bases from V and 5 bases from J, with 8 bases in between. CDR3 length equals 11 residues.